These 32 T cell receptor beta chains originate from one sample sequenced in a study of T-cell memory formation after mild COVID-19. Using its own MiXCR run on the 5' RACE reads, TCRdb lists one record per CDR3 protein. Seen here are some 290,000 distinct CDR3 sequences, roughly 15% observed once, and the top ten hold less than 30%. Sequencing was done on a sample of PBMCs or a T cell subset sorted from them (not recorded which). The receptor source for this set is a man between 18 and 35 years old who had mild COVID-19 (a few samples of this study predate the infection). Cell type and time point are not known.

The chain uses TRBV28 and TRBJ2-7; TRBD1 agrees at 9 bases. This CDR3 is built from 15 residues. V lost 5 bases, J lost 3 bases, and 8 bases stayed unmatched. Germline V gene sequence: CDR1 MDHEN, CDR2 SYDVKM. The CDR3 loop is CASSPQDRGNYEQYV. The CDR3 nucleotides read TGTGCCAGCAGTCCCCAGGACAGGGGTAACTACGAGCAGTACGTC.

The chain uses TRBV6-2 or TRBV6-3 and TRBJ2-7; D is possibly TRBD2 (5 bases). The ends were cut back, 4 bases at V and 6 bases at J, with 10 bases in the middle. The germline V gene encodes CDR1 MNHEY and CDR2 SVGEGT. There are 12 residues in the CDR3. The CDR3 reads CASSSSAGEQYV. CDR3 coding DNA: TGTGCCAGCAGTTCCTCTGCGGGCGAGCAGTACGTC.

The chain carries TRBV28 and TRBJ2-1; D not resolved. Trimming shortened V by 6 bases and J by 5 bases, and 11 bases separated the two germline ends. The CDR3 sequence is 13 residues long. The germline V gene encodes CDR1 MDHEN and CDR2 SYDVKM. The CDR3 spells CASSLIQDNEQFF. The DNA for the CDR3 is TGTGCCAGCAGCCTAATACAAGACAATGAGCAGTTCTTC.

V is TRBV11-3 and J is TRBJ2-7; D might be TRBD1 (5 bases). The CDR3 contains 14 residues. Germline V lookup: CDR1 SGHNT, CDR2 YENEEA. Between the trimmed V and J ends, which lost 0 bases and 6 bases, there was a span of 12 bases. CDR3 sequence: CASSLELGQGEQYF. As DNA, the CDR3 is TGTGCCAGCAGCTTAGAGTTGGGCCAGGGCGAGCAGTACTTC.

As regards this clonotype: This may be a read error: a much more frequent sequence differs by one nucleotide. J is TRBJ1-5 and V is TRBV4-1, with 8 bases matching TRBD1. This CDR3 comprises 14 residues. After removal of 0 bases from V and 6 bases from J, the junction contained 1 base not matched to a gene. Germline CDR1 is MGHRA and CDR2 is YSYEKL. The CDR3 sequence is CASSQDRGLQPQHF. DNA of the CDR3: TGCGCCAGCAGCCAAGACAGGGGGCTTCAGCCCCAGCATTTT.

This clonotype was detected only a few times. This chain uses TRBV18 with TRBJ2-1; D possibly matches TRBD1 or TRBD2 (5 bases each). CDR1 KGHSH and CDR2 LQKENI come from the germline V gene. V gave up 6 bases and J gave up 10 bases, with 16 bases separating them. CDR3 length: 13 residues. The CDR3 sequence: CASSPLGVEEQFF. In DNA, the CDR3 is TGTGCCAGCTCGCCTTTGGGGGTAGAAGAGCAGTTCTTC.

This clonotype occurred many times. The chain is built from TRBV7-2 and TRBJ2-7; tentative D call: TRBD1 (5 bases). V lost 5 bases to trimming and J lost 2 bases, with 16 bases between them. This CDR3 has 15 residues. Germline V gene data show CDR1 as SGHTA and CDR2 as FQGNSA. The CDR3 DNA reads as TGTGCCAGCAGCCTAAAATGGGGCACAACCTACGAGCAGTACTTC. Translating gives CASSLKWGTTYEQYF.

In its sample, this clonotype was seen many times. CDR3 loop: CASSTQFTGELFF. The DNA for the CDR3 is TGCGCCAGCAGCACACAGTTCACCGGGGAGCTGTTTTTT. This sequence joins TRBV5-1 and TRBJ2-2; no reliable D call. Germline lookup yields CDR1 SGHRS and CDR2 YFSETQ. V was shortened by 4 bases and J by 4 bases, with 8 bases between the two germline ends. The CDR3 totals 13 residues.

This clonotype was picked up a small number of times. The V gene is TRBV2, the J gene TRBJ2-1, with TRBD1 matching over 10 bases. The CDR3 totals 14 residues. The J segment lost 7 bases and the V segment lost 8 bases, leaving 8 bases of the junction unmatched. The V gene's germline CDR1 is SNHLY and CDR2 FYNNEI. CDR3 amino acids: CASPRGTGANEQFF. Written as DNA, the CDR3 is TGTGCCAGCCCGAGGGGGACAGGGGCGAATGAGCAGTTCTTC.

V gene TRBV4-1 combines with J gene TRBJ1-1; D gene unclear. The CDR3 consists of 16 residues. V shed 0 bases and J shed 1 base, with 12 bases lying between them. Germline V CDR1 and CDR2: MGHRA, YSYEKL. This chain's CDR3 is CASSQERWVTNTEAFF. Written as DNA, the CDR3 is TGCGCCAGCAGCCAAGAGCGATGGGTCACGAACACTGAAGCTTTCTTT.

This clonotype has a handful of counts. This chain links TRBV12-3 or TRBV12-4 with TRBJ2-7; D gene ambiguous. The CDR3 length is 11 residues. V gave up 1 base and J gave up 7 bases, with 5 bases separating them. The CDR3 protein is CASSLGGEQYV. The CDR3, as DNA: TGTGCCAGCAGTTTAGGTGGGGAGCAGTACGTC.

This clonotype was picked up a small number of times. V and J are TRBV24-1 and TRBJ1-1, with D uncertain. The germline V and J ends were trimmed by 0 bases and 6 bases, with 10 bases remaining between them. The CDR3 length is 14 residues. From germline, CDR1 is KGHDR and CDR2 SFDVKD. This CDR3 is CATSDLDQRAEAFF. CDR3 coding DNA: TGTGCCACCAGTGATTTGGACCAGAGAGCTGAAGCTTTCTTT.

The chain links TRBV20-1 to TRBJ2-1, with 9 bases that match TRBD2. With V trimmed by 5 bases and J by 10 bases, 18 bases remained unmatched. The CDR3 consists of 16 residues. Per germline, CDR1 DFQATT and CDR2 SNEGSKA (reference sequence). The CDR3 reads CSAPHASGVPRTEQFF. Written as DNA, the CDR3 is TGCAGTGCTCCGCACGCTAGCGGGGTCCCTAGAACGGAGCAGTTCTTC.

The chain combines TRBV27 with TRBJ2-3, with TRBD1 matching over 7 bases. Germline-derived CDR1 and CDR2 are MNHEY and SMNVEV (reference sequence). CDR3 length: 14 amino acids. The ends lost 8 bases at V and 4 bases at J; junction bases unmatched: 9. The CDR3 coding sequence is TGTGCCAGCCGTACAGGGGTTAGTGCAGATACGCAGTATTTT. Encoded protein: CASRTGVSADTQYF.

In DNA, the CDR3 is TGTGCCAGCAGAATCAACAGGGATAAGACCGGGGAGCTGTTTTTT. Translation: CASRINRDKTGELFF. This chain connects TRBV27 to TRBJ2-2; a weak D match, TRBD1 (6 bases). From germline, CDR1 is MNHEY and CDR2 SMNVEV (reference sequence). The V gene lost 6 bases and the J gene lost 5 bases, with 16 bases spanning the gap. The CDR3 spans 15 residues.

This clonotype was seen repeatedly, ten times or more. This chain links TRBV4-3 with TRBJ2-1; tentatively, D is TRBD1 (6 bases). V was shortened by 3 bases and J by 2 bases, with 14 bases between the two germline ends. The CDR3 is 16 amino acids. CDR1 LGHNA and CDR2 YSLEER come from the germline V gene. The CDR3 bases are TGCGCCAGCAGCCAGGGGGCAAATCAAGCCTACAATGAGCAGTTCTTC. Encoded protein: CASSQGANQAYNEQFF.

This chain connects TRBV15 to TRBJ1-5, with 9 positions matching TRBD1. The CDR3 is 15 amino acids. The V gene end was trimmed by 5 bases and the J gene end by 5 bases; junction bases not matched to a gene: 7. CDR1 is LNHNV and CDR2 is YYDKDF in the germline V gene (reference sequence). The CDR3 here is CATSGMTGGYQPQHF. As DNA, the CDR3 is TGTGCCACCAGCGGAATGACAGGGGGGTATCAGCCCCAGCATTTT.

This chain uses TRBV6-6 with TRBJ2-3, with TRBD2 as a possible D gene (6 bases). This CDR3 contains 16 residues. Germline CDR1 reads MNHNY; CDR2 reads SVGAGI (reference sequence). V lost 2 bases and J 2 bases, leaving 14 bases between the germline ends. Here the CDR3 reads CASSYLAGSFTDTQYF. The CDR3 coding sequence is TGTGCCAGCAGTTACCTGGCGGGGAGCTTCACAGATACGCAGTATTTT.

The DNA of the CDR3 is TGCGCCAGCAGGGGCCTAGCGGGGGGGTACCAAGAGACCCAGTACTTC. Translated: CASRGLAGGYQETQYF. The genes are TRBV10-2 and TRBJ2-5; 12 nucleotides agree with TRBD2. The germline gives CDR1 WSHSY, CDR2 SAAADI. The junction had 5 bases not matched to a gene; V was cut back by 6 bases and J by 0 bases. This CDR3 region has 16 residues.

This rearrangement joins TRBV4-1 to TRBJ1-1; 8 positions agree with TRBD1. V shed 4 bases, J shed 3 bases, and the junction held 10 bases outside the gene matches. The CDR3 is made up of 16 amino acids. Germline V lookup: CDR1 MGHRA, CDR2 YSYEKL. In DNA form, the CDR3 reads TGCGCCAGCAGCCTCCATATCGACAGGGGCGACACTGAAGCTTTCTTT. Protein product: CASSLHIDRGDTEAFF.

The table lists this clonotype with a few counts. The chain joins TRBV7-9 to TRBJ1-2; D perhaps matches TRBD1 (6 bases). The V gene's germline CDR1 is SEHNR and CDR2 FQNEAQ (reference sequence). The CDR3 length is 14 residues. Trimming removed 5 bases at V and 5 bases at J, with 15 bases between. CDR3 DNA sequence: TGTGCCAGCAGCAGTGGCAGGGGAATTTATGGCTACACCTTC. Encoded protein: CASSSGRGIYGYTF.

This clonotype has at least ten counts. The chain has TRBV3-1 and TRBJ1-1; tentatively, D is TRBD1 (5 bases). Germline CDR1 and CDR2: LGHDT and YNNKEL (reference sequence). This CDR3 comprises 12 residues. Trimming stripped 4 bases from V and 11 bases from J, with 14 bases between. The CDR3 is CASSPRGRRAFF. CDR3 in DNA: TGTGCCAGCAGCCCCCGGGGCAGGAGGGCTTTCTTT.

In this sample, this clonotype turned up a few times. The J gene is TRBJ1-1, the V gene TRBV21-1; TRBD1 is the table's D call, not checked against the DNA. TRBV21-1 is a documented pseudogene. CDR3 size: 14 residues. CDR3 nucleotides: TGTGCCAGCAGCAAAGCTCCAACACAGGGAAGAGCTTTCTTT. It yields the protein CASSKAPTQGRAFF.

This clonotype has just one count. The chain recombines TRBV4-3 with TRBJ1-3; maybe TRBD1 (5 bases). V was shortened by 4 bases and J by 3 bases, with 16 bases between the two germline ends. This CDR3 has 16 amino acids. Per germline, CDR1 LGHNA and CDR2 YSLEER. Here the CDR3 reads CASSRVWGVYGNTIYF. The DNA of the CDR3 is TGCGCCAGCAGCCGTGTTTGGGGGGTCTATGGAAACACCATATATTTT.

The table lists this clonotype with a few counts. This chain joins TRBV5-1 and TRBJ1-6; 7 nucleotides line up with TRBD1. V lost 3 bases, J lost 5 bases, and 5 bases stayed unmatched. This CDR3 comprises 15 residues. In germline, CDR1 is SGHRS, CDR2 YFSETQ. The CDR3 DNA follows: TGCGCCAGCAGCTCGGACAGGCCGGATAATTCACCCCTCCACTTT. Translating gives CASSSDRPDNSPLHF. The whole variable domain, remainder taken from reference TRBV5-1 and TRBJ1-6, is KAGVTQTPRYLIKTRGQQVTLSCSPISGHRSVSWYQQTPGQGLQFLFEYFSETQRNKGNFPGRFSGRQFSNSRSEMNVSTLELGDSALYLCASSSDRPDNSPLHFGNGTRLTVT.

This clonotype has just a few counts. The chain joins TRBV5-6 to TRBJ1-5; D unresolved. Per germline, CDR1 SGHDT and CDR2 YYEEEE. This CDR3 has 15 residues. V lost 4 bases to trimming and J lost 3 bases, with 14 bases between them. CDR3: CASSRASGNNQPQHF. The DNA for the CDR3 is TGTGCCAGCAGCCGGGCATCCGGGAACAATCAGCCCCAGCATTTT.

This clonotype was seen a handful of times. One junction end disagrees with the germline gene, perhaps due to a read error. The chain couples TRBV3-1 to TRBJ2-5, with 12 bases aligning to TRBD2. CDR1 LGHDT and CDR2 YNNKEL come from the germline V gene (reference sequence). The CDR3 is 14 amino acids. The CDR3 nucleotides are TGTGCCAGCAGCCAAGCGACTAGCGGGGGCGGTGAGGACTTC. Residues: CASSQATSGGGEDF.

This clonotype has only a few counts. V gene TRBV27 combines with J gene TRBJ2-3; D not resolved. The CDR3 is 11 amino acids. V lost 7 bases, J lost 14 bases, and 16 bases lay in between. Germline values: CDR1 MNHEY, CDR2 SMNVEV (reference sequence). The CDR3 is CASIGLGKSYF. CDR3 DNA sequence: TGTGCCAGCATCGGTTTAGGGAAATCGTATTTT.

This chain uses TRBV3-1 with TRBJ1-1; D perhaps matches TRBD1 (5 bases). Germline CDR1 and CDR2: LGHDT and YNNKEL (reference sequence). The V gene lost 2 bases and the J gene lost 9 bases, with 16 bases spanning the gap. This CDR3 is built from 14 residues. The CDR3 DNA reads TGTGCCAGCAGCCAACCCACGAAGGGGAGGAAAGCTTTCTTT. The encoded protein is CASSQPTKGRKAFF.

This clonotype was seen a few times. CDR3: CASSSRLGPEAFF. CDR3 bases: TGTGCCAGCAGCTCCAGGCTAGGACCTGAAGCTTTCTTT. This chain links TRBV7-9 with TRBJ1-1; D gene uncertain. Trimming removed 4 bases from V and 6 bases from J, with 12 bases in between. From germline, CDR1 is SEHNR and CDR2 FQNEAQ (reference sequence). The CDR3 covers 13 residues.

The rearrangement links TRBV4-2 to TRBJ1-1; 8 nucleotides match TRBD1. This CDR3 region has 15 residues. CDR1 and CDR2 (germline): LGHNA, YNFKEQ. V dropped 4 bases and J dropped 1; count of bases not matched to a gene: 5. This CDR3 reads CASSRPGQANTEAFF. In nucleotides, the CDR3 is TGTGCCAGCAGCCGACCGGGACAGGCGAACACTGAAGCTTTCTTT.

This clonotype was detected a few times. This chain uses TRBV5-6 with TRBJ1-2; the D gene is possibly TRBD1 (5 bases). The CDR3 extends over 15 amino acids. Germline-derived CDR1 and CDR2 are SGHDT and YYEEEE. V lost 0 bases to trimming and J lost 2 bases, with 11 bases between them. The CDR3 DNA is TGTGCCAGCAGCTTGGTTGGGGGAGTCAACTATGGCTACACCTTC. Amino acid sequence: CASSLVGGVNYGYTF.